Sequencing of this T cell receptor beta chain was carried out in a study of blood T cell repertoires in COVID-19. Overall study: COVID-19 samples collected from the United States, Italy and Spain covered acute and convalescent phases. From T cells, B-cell-depleted T cells, or PBMCs came the material, which was cDNA or gDNA.

The CDR3 length is 13 residues. V lost 0 bases to trimming and J lost 5 bases, with 5 bases between them. Germline V gene lookup returns CDR1 MNHEY and CDR2 SMNVEV (reference sequence). Authors' analysis steps: Amplification from reference gene primers served as the basis for estimated nucleated cell counts. Profiled with immunoSEQ multiplex PCR; TCRdb holds only in-frame clones, not every one. Clone size and the V and J calls come from that table; the DNA yielded D and trimming. Here the sample spans some 310,000 clones, roughly 91% being singletons. This chain connects TRBV27 to TRBJ1-5; no clear D. The clonotype was recovered from a man aged 50 to 60 with active or convalescent COVID-19. The sequenced sample was peripheral blood. For the CDR3, the DNA is TGTGCCAGCAGTTTATCCCCGTATCAGCCCCAGCATTTT. It is translated as CASSLSPYQPQHF.